A selection of T cell receptor beta chains follows, all from one sample in a study of T cell responses to AZD1222 COVID-19 vaccine. Method: immunoSEQ multiplex PCR; TCRdb's copy keeps in-frame clones and lacks some. Of fewer than 50,000 clones in the sample, around three quarters are singletons; the top ten hold approximately 3.9%. The material sequenced was peripheral blood, taken on day 0 of AZD1222 vaccination. The receptors were gathered from an adult in good health. Each CDR3 is given with its conserved first and last residue. D genes are given only for firm matches. Clone size is shown for a subset of rows, as once, few, many or a class of expanded clone.

J gene: TRBJ1-2
clone size: NA
V gene: TRBV2
D gene: NA
CDR3 protein: CASSVARASLGNGYTF
CDR3 DNA: TGTGCCAGCAGTGTTGCCAGGGCGTCTCTTGGGAATGGCTACACCTTC

J gene: TRBJ1-3
clone size: NA
V gene: TRBV6-6
D gene: NA
CDR3 protein: CASSYGNTIYF
CDR3 DNA: TGTGCCAGCAGTTATGGAAACACCATATATTTT

J gene: TRBJ2-5
clone size: NA
V gene: TRBV4-2
D gene: TRBD1
CDR3 protein: CASSQDLQGQGLMETQYF
CDR3 DNA: TGTGCCAGCAGCCAAGATCTTCAGGGACAGGGCTTAATGGAGACCCAGTACTTC

J gene: TRBJ1-6
clone size: NA
V gene: TRBV11-2
D gene: NA
CDR3 protein: CASSLERGSPLHF
CDR3 DNA: TGTGCCAGCAGCTTAGAGCGTGGCTCACCCCTCCACTTT

J gene: TRBJ2-5
clone size: NA
V gene: TRBV6-6
D gene: TRBD2
CDR3 protein: CASSAASGGAWETQYF
CDR3 DNA: TGTGCCAGCAGTGCTGCTAGCGGGGGGGCCTGGGAGACCCAGTACTTC

J gene: TRBJ1-1
clone size: NA
V gene: TRBV12-3/TRBV12-4
D gene: NA
CDR3 protein: CASSRGGAEAFF
CDR3 DNA: TGTGCCAGCAGCAGGGGAGGGGCTGAAGCTTTCTTT

J gene: TRBJ1-5
clone size: NA
V gene: TRBV6-5
D gene: NA
CDR3 protein: CASSSQASSNQPQHF
CDR3 DNA: TGTGCCAGCAGCAGTCAAGCCAGTAGCAATCAGCCCCAGCATTTT

J gene: TRBJ2-1
clone size: NA
V gene: TRBV28
D gene: NA
CDR3 protein: CASSSPRAPGVEQFF
CDR3 DNA: TGTGCCAGCAGTTCCCCTCGGGCCCCGGGGGTTGAGCAGTTCTTC

J gene: TRBJ1-4
clone size: NA
V gene: TRBV10-1
D gene: NA
CDR3 protein: CASSDGAADEKLFF
CDR3 DNA: TGCGCCAGCAGTGACGGGGCAGCGGACGAAAAACTGTTTTTT

J gene: TRBJ2-7
clone size: NA
V gene: TRBV5-1
D gene: NA
CDR3 protein: CASSPAGSYEQYF
CDR3 DNA: TGCGCCAGCAGCCCGGCAGGCTCCTACGAGCAGTACTTC

J gene: TRBJ1-4
clone size: NA
V gene: TRBV6-5
D gene: TRBD1
CDR3 protein: CATIDRGSTNEKLFF
CDR3 DNA: TGTGCCACCATAGACAGGGGGTCTACTAATGAAAAACTGTTTTTT

J gene: TRBJ1-5
clone size: once
V gene: TRBV28
D gene: NA
CDR3 protein: CASSPPGRGLLAQHF
CDR3 DNA: TGTGCCAGCAGCCCGCCGGGACGAGGCCTCTTAGCCCAGCATTTT

J gene: TRBJ2-7
clone size: NA
V gene: TRBV6-5
D gene: NA
CDR3 protein: CASSYLGAGQSEQYF
CDR3 DNA: TGTGCCAGCAGTTACTTGGGGGCGGGACAGAGCGAGCAGTACTTC

J gene: TRBJ2-7
clone size: NA
V gene: TRBV7-2
D gene: NA
CDR3 protein: CASSLAGRPPYEQYF
CDR3 DNA: TGTGCCAGCAGCTTAGCGGGGCGACCCCCCTACGAGCAGTACTTC

J gene: TRBJ2-1
clone size: NA
V gene: TRBV4-3
D gene: TRBD1
CDR3 protein: CASSLRQGAYNEQFF
CDR3 DNA: TGCGCCAGCAGCCTCCGACAGGGGGCCTACAATGAGCAGTTCTTC

J gene: TRBJ1-3
clone size: once
V gene: TRBV9
D gene: NA
CDR3 protein: CASSVRDSGNTIYF
CDR3 DNA: TGTGCCAGCAGCGTCCGCGACTCTGGAAACACCATATATTTT

J gene: TRBJ1-2
clone size: NA
V gene: TRBV4-1
D gene: TRBD1
CDR3 protein: CASSRDRGPYGYTF
CDR3 DNA: TGCGCCAGCAGCCGCGACAGGGGGCCCTATGGCTACACCTTC

J gene: TRBJ1-1
clone size: once
V gene: TRBV5-1
D gene: NA
CDR3 protein: CASSPRGAMNTEAFF
CDR3 DNA: TGCGCCAGCAGCCCGAGGGGTGCCATGAACACTGAAGCTTTCTTT

J gene: TRBJ1-6
clone size: NA
V gene: TRBV28
D gene: NA
CDR3 protein: CASSRPLLSPLHF
CDR3 DNA: TGTGCCAGCAGTCGTCCTCTTCTTTCACCCCTCCACTTT

J gene: TRBJ1-4
clone size: NA
V gene: TRBV30
D gene: NA
CDR3 protein: CAWTGEPTSTNEKLFF
CDR3 DNA: TGTGCCTGGACAGGGGAACCCACTTCAACTAATGAAAAACTGTTTTTT

J gene: TRBJ1-2
clone size: NA
V gene: TRBV27
D gene: NA
CDR3 protein: CASSSRGGGGYTF
CDR3 DNA: TGTGCCAGCTCCTCCAGGGGAGGAGGTGGCTACACCTTC

J gene: TRBJ2-1
clone size: NA
V gene: TRBV5-1
D gene: TRBD2
CDR3 protein: CASSTGLAGTNEQFF
CDR3 DNA: TGCGCCAGCAGCACCGGACTAGCGGGGACAAATGAGCAGTTCTTC

J gene: TRBJ1-2
clone size: NA
V gene: TRBV30
D gene: NA
CDR3 protein: CAWRTSGANYGYTF
CDR3 DNA: TGTGCCTGGAGGACGAGCGGGGCTAACTATGGCTACACCTTC

J gene: TRBJ2-5
clone size: NA
V gene: TRBV6-5
D gene: NA
CDR3 protein: CASSRTGGRTETQYF
CDR3 DNA: TGTGCCAGCAGTCGGACCGGAGGGCGAACAGAGACCCAGTACTTC

J gene: TRBJ2-3
clone size: NA
V gene: TRBV13
D gene: NA
CDR3 protein: CASSAGPWGTLGSPTDTQYF
CDR3 DNA: TGTGCCAGCAGCGCTGGGCCGTGGGGGACGTTGGGATCCCCCACAGATACGCAGTATTTT

J gene: TRBJ1-5
clone size: NA
V gene: TRBV3-1/TRBV3-2
D gene: TRBD1
CDR3 protein: CASSDRGQPQHF
CDR3 DNA: TGTGCCAGCAGCGACAGGGGCCAGCCCCAGCATTTT